The present entry profiles one T cell receptor beta chain with its context. This entry belongs to a study of blood T cell repertoires in COVID-19. Whole-study context: Researchers got acute and convalescent COVID-19 samples from the United States, Italy and Spain. The analysed material was cDNA or gDNA that came from T cells, B-cell-depleted T cells, or PBMCs.

Method: immunoSEQ multiplex PCR; TCRdb's copy keeps in-frame clones and lacks some. The data hold 350,000 to 450,000 clones, with 80% to 95% observed a single time. Participants had their cohort set by participant-reported clinical history. The specimen sequenced was PBMCs or T cells enriched from blood (not recorded which). This clonotype was sampled from a woman aged 35 to 49 who had been exposed to COVID-19.

For the CDR3, the DNA is TGTGCCAGCAGCCCAAAGCAGGGGGCAGGGAACAATGAGCAGTTCTTC. Its protein is CASSPKQGAGNNEQFF. The V and J genes are TRBV7-9 and TRBJ2-1; 8 positions agree with TRBD1. Trimming took 5 bases from V and 5 from J; bases not matched to a gene: 11. There are 16 residues in the CDR3. Germline CDR1 reads SEHNR; CDR2 reads FQNEAQ (reference sequence).